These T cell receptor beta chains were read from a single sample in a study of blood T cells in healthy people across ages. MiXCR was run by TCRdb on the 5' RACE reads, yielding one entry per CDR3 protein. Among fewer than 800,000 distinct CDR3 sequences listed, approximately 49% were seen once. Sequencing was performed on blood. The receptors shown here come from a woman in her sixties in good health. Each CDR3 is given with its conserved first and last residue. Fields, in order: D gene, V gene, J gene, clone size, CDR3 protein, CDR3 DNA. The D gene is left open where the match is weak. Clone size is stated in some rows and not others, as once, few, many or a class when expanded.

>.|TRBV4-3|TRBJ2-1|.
CASSQRRDPDNEQFF
TGCGCCAGCAGCCAGCGCCGGGACCCCGACAATGAGCAGTTCTTC
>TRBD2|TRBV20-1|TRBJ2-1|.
CSATPLAGFEQFF
TGCAGTGCTACCCCTCTAGCGGGATTTGAGCAGTTCTTC
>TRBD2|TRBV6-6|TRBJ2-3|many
CASSYSSSGSDTQYF
TGTGCCAGCAGTTACTCGTCTAGCGGGAGTGATACGCAGTATTTT
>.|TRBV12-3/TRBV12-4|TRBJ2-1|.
CASSLLGGRNEQFF
TGTGCCAGCAGTCTCCTTGGGGGTCGCAATGAGCAGTTCTTC
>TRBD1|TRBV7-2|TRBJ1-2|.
CASSQAGGGYTF
TGTGCCAGCAGCCAGGCAGGGGGCGGCTACACCTTC
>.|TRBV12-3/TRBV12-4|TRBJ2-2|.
CASSRTNTGELFF
TGTGCCAGCAGTCGGACAAACACCGGGGAGCTGTTTTTT
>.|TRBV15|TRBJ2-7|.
CATSKGTRSSYEQYF
TGTGCCACCAGCAAGGGGACAAGGAGCTCCTACGAGCAGTACTTC
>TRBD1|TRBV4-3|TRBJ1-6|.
CASSQVQGRGSPLHF
TGCGCCAGCAGCCAGGTACAGGGGCGGGGATCACCCCTCCACTTT
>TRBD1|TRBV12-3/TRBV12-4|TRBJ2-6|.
CASSLRGQGGFGANVLTF
TGTGCCAGCAGTCTGAGGGGACAGGGAGGCTTTGGGGCCAACGTCCTGACTTTC
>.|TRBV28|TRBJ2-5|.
CASTSRLREQYF
TGTGCCAGCACCTCCCGGCTCCGGGAGCAGTACTTC